Here is one T cell receptor beta chain with its context. The target antigen is unknown. This record comes from a study of cytomegalovirus exposure and HLA in healthy donors. Study-level results: V- and J-gene trimming in TCR beta was tied to a missense DCLRE1C variant by an analysis performed later. Because they were indistinguishable, some V segments, including TRBV6-2 and TRBV6-3, were excluded. TCR association rates varied by HLA locus in a later analysis, with DRB1 highest and HLA-C lowest.

Each donor was nominally healthy when sampled (though unrecorded immune exposures were likely). With 5 bases clipped from V and 0 bases from J, the junction kept 9 bases outside the gene matches. Germline CDR1 and CDR2: SGHTA and FQGTGA. The CDR3 length is 17 residues. The PCR was carried out with 60 Vbeta primers and 13 Jbeta primers. Generated by immunoSEQ multiplex PCR, the TCRdb table keeps only in-frame clones and is missing some. The sample yields some 160,000 clones, around 72% seen once. Sequenced: PBMCs. This receptor was identified in a woman aged 40 to 50 in good health and CMV-seropositive. J is TRBJ2-3 and V is TRBV7-3, with 9 bases fitting TRBD2. The CDR3 region has the DNA TGTGCCAGCAGCCCGAATTTAGCGGGAGCTAGCACAGATACGCAGTATTTT. This gives the protein CASSPNLAGASTDTQYF. Together with reference TRBV7-3 and TRBJ2-3, the CDR3 gives the full variable domain: GAGVSQTPSNKVTEKGKYVELRCDPISGHTALYWYRQSLGQGPEFLIYFQGTGAADDSGLPNDRFFAVRPEGSVSTLKIQRTERGDSAVYLCASSPNLAGASTDTQYFGPGTRLTVL.